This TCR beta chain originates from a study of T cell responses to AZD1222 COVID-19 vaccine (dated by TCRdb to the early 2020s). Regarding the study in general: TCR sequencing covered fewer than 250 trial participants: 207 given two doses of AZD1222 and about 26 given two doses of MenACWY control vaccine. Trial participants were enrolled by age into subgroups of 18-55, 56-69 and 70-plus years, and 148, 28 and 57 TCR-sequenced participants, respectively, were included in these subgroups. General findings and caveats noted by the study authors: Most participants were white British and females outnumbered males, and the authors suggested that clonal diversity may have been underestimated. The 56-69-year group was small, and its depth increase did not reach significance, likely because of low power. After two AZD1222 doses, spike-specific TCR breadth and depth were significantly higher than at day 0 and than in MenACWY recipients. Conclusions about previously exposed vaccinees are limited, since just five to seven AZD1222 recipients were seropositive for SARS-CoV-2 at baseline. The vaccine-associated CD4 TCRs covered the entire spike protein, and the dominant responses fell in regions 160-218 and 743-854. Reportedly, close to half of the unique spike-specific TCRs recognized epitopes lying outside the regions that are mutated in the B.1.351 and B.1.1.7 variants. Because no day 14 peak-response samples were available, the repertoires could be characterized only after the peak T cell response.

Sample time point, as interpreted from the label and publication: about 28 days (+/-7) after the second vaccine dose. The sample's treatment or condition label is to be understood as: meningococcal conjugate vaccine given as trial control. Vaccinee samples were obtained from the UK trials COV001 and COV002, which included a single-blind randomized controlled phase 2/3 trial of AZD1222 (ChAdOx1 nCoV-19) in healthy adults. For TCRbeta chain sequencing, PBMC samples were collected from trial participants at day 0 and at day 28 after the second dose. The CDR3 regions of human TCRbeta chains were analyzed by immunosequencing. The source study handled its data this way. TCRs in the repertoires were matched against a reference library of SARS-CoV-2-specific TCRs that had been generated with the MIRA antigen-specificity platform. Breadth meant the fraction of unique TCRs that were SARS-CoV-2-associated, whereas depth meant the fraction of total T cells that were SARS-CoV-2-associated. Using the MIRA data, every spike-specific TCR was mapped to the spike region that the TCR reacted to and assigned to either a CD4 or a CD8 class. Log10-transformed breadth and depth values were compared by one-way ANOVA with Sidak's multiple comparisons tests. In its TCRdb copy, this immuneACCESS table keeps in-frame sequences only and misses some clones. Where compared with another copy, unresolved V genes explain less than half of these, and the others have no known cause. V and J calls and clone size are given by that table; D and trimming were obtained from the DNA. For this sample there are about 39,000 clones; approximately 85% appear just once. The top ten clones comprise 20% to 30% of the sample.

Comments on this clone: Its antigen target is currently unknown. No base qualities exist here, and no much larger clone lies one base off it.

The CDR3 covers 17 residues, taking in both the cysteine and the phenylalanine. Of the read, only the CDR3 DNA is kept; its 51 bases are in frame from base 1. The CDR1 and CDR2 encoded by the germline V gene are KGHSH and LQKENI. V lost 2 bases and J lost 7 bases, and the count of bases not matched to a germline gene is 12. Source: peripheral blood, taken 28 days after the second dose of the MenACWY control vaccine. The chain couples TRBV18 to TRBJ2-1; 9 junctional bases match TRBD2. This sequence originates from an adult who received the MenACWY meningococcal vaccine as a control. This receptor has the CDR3 CASSPDALAGIKNEQFF. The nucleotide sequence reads TGTGCCAGCTCACCAGATGCCCTAGCGGGAATAAAAAATGAGCAGTTCTTC.